Below, 27 T cell receptor beta chains from the same sample are listed, as sequenced in a study of T cell responses to AZD1222 COVID-19 vaccine. Using immunoSEQ multiplex PCR, the repertoire was profiled, and TCRdb retains in-frame clones only, with some absent. The sample yields 54,000 or so clones, 80% to 90% seen once. The sequencing here drew on peripheral blood, taken on day 0 of AZD1222 vaccination. The receptors originated from an adult in good health.

The chain uses TRBV9 and TRBJ1-1, with 9 bases aligning to TRBD1. The CDR3 runs 14 residues. J gave up 11 bases and V 6 bases, and 14 bases lay outside the gene matches. Germline CDR1 reads SGDLS; CDR2 reads YYNGEE. The CDR3 region has the DNA TGTGCCAGCACCCCGGGACAGGGATTTGTTAGCGCTTTCTTT. Amino acids: CASTPGQGFVSAFF.

The chain carries TRBV4-1 and TRBJ2-3; D not certain. The CDR3 spans 15 residues. Trimming cost V 0 bases and J 6 bases, with 13 bases left between them. Germline V gene lookup returns CDR1 MGHRA and CDR2 YSYEKL. This CDR3 is CASSQESYPGDTQYF. In DNA, the CDR3 is TGCGCCAGCAGCCAAGAATCTTATCCTGGGGATACGCAGTATTTT.

The chain recombines TRBV5-5 with TRBJ1-1; D remains unclear. There are 14 residues in the CDR3. CDR1 and CDR2 from the germline V gene are SGHKS and YYEKEE (reference sequence). Trimming took off 2 bases at V and 3 bases at J, with 11 bases between the two ends. This CDR3 is CASSFLLEDTEAFF. The CDR3 nucleotides are TGTGCCAGCAGCTTCCTGCTCGAGGACACTGAAGCTTTCTTT.

The rearrangement links TRBV6-6 to TRBJ1-3; 7 nucleotides align to TRBD1. Germline CDR1 MNHNY, CDR2 SVGAGI (reference sequence). V dropped 5 bases and J dropped 7; count of bases not matched to a gene: 8. CDR3 length: 14 residues. The CDR3 reads CASSRDRMENTIYF. CDR3 DNA sequence: TGTGCCAGCAGTCGGGACAGAATGGAGAACACCATATATTTT.

This clone turned up a few times. The chain uses TRBV18 and TRBJ1-6; 10 bases line up with TRBD1. V shed 5 bases, J shed 9 bases, and the junction held 7 bases outside the gene matches. Germline CDR1 and CDR2: KGHSH and LQKENI. This CDR3 spans 15 amino acids. The CDR3 reads CASSSGQGWGSPLHF. CDR3 coding DNA: TGTGCCAGCTCATCGGGACAGGGGTGGGGTTCACCCCTCCACTTT.

This chain links TRBV7-2 with TRBJ2-1; 8 bases line up with TRBD2. With V trimmed by 3 bases and J by 0 bases, 13 bases remained unmatched. The CDR3 runs 19 residues. In germline, CDR1 is SGHTA, CDR2 FQGNSA. The CDR3 sequence is CASSFRAGETTSSYNEQFF. CDR3 nucleotides: TGTGCCAGCAGCTTTCGAGCGGGAGAGACTACCAGCTCCTACAATGAGCAGTTCTTC.

The chain combines TRBV11-3 with TRBJ2-1; D might be TRBD1 (6 bases). Germline CDR1 reads SGHNT; CDR2 reads YENEEA. V was shortened by 0 bases and J by 7 bases, with 10 bases between the two germline ends. The CDR3 length is 14 residues. The CDR3 is CASSLEGAWNEQFF. Written as DNA, the CDR3 is TGTGCCAGCAGCTTAGAGGGGGCTTGGAATGAGCAGTTCTTC.

The chain uses TRBV28 and TRBJ2-7, with a tentative D call TRBD1 (6 bases). The CDR3 sequence is 12 residues long. With 6 bases removed from V and 3 bases from J, the gap between germline ends came to 9 bases. Germline assignment: CDR1 MDHEN and CDR2 SYDVKM. The CDR3 region is CASRQGSYEQYF. Written as DNA, the CDR3 is TGTGCCAGCAGACAGGGCAGCTACGAGCAGTACTTC.

This clone was picked up a small number of times. In nucleotides, the CDR3 is TGTGCCAGCAGCCCTAGCGGGAGTGGCGAGCAGTACTTC. Translating it yields CASSPSGSGEQYF. V gene TRBV6-2 or TRBV6-3 combines with J gene TRBJ2-7; the match to TRBD2 covers 10 bases. V shed 6 bases and J 6 bases; nucleotides not matched to a gene: 5. CDR1 MNHEY and CDR2 SVGEGT come from the germline V gene. The CDR3 runs 13 residues.

The CDR3 loop reads CASSPGREGNNEQFF. The CDR3, as DNA: TGTGCCAGCTCACCAGGTCGGGAGGGGAACAATGAGCAGTTCTTC. The J gene is TRBJ2-1, the V gene TRBV18; 8 nucleotides line up with TRBD2. This CDR3 region has 15 residues. The germline V gene encodes CDR1 KGHSH and CDR2 LQKENI. The J segment lost 5 bases and the V segment lost 2 bases, leaving 5 bases of the junction unmatched.

The gene calls are TRBV27 and TRBJ1-1; a weak D match, TRBD1 (5 bases). V was trimmed by 5 bases and J by 1 base, leaving 11 bases between them. The length of the CDR3 is 14 residues. CDR1 and CDR2 (germline): MNHEY, SMNVEV (reference sequence). For the CDR3, the DNA is TGTGCCAGCAGTCGCCCAGGACAGAACACTGAAGCTTTCTTT. It encodes CASSRPGQNTEAFF.

This chain uses TRBV10-1 with TRBJ2-7; TRBD2 aligns across 9 bases. V was clipped by 5 bases and J by 6 bases; unmatched bases: 11. The CDR3 totals 15 residues. CDR1 is WNHNN, CDR2 SYGVQD, per germline (reference sequence). The CDR3 loop reads CASSQTLAGDGEQYF. For the CDR3, the DNA is TGCGCCAGCAGTCAAACTTTAGCGGGAGATGGCGAGCAGTACTTC.

The V gene is TRBV25-1, the J gene TRBJ1-1; possibly TRBD1 for D (5 bases). CDR1 is MGHDK and CDR2 is SYGVNS in the germline V gene. The V gene lost 1 base and the J gene lost 8 bases, with 8 bases spanning the gap. The CDR3 covers 12 residues. The CDR3 bases are TGTGCCAGCAGTGAATTAAGGGGAGAAGCTTTCTTT. This codes for CASSELRGEAFF.

The CDR3 DNA sequence: TGTGCCAGTAGTATCTCGGCGGGGTTTTACAATGAGCAGTTCTTC. This translates into CASSISAGFYNEQFF. V gene TRBV19 combines with J gene TRBJ2-1; D may be TRBD2 (6 bases). Germline V CDR1 and CDR2: LNHDA, SQIVND (reference sequence). V lost 3 bases, J lost 4 bases, and 13 bases lay in between. CDR3 length equals 15 residues. The full variable domain, completed using reference TRBV19 and TRBJ2-1, is DGGITQSPKYLFRKEGQNVTLSCEQNLNHDAMYWYRQDPGQGLRLIYYSQIVNDFQKGDIAEGYSVSREKKESFPLTVTSAQKNPTAFYLCASSISAGFYNEQFFGPGTRLTVL.

This chain connects TRBV7-2 to TRBJ1-1; D not resolved. Between the trimmed V and J ends, which lost 1 base and 6 bases, there was a span of 15 bases. CDR3 length: 15 amino acids. The germline V gene encodes CDR1 SGHTA and CDR2 FQGNSA. Written as DNA, the CDR3 is TGTGCCAGCAGCTTAGAAGCCCGGGGAGGCTCTGAAGCTTTCTTT. It encodes CASSLEARGGSEAFF. Variable domain in full (rest from reference TRBV7-2 and TRBJ1-1): GAGVSQSPSNKVTEKGKDVELRCDPISGHTALYWYRQSLGQGLEFLIYFQGNSAPDKSGLPSDRFSAERTGGSVSTLTIQRTQQEDSAVYLCASSLEARGGSEAFFGQGTRLTVV.

This clone was observed a handful of times. The DNA of the CDR3 is TGTGCCACCAGTGATTTTGACAACGGAAACACCATATATTTT. Protein: CATSDFDNGNTIYF. This chain connects TRBV24-1 to TRBJ1-3; D is unresolved. Germline V gives CDR1 KGHDR, CDR2 SFDVKD. Between the trimmed V and J ends, which lost 1 base and 4 bases, there was a span of 7 bases. This CDR3 has 14 residues.

The J gene is TRBJ1-2, the V gene TRBV3-1 (or the pseudogene TRBV3-2); TRBD1 agrees at 11 bases. J lost 6 bases, V lost 5 bases, and 11 bases had no gene match. The CDR3 sequence is 16 residues long. The germline CDR1 and CDR2 sequences are LGHDT and YNNKEL (reference sequence). CDR3 DNA sequence: TGTGCCAGCAGCTACCTCGGGACAGGGGGAATTGATGGCTACACCTTC. Amino acid sequence: CASSYLGTGGIDGYTF.

The rearrangement links TRBV19 to TRBJ1-3, with D possibly matching TRBD1 (5 bases). The CDR3 is made up of 17 amino acids. V lost 2 bases and J 0 bases, leaving 14 bases between the germline ends. Germline V lookup: CDR1 LNHDA, CDR2 SQIVND (reference sequence). Here the CDR3 DNA reads TGTGCCAGTAGTATATACCCGGGACGGAGCTCTGGAAACACCATATATTTT. Amino acid sequence: CASSIYPGRSSGNTIYF.

CDR3 protein: CASSYSRTGVIYGYTF. For the CDR3, the DNA is TGTGCCAGCAGTTACTCGAGGACAGGGGTGATTTACGGCTACACCTTC. V is TRBV6-5 and J is TRBJ1-2; the match to TRBD1 covers 9 bases. The ends lost 0 bases at V and 8 bases at J; junction bases unmatched: 10. The V gene's germline CDR1 is MNHEY and CDR2 SVGAGI. The CDR3 length is 16 residues.

Concerning this clone itself: The same CDR3 is also encoded by other DNA sequences in this sample. The chain combines TRBV7-2 with TRBJ1-3; unclear D gene. V dropped 2 bases and J dropped 4 bases, with 6 bases sitting between them. Germline V gene lookup returns CDR1 SGHTA and CDR2 FQGNSA. The CDR3 covers 13 residues. Here the CDR3 DNA reads TGTGCCAGCAGCTTATTTTCCGGAAACACCATATATTTT. Translation: CASSLFSGNTIYF.

The chain uses TRBV21-1 and TRBJ2-7; TRBD1, the table's D call, was not compared with the DNA. TRBV21-1 is a pseudogene locus. The CDR3 contains 15 residues. CDR3 residues: CASSNPGQGYREQYF. CDR3 bases: TGTGCCAGCAGCAATCCGGGACAGGGTTACAGGGAGCAGTACTTC.

This chain joins TRBV7-3 and TRBJ2-2; TRBD2 matches at 7 bases. Germline-derived CDR1 and CDR2 are SGHTA and FQGTGA. The CDR3 runs to 22 residues. V lost 1 base and J lost 1; bases outside the gene matches: 21. This chain's CDR3 is CASSLNPPEPSGQSLNTGELFF. The CDR3 nucleotides are TGTGCCAGCAGCTTAAACCCCCCCGAACCTAGCGGCCAATCCCTGAACACCGGGGAGCTGTTTTTT.

The chain links TRBV3-1 (or the pseudogene TRBV3-2) to TRBJ2-2, with TRBD1 as a possible D gene (6 bases). Germline CDR1 is LGHDT and CDR2 is YNNKEL (reference sequence). The V and J ends lost 2 bases and 2 bases respectively, with 24 bases between them. The CDR3 contains 20 residues. The DNA for the CDR3 is TGTGCCAGCAGCCAAACCCTAAAGATTTGGGACAAAACAAACACCGGGGAGCTGTTTTTT. Amino acid sequence: CASSQTLKIWDKTNTGELFF.

This chain joins TRBV7-9 and TRBJ2-1, with 10 nucleotides matching TRBD2. The CDR3 sequence is 18 residues long. CDR1 and CDR2 (germline): SEHNR, FQNEAQ (reference sequence). The V gene end was trimmed by 3 bases and the J gene end by 6 bases; junction bases not matched to a gene: 14. CDR3 sequence: CASSLPLAGEKNGNEQFF. The CDR3 bases are TGTGCCAGCAGCTTGCCTCTAGCGGGAGAAAAGAATGGCAATGAGCAGTTCTTC.

The chain combines TRBV10-2 with TRBJ2-5; D not resolved. Trimming removed 10 bases at V and 5 bases at J, with 23 bases between. The V gene's germline CDR1 is WSHSY and CDR2 SAAADI. The CDR3 runs to 15 residues. The CDR3 here is CATLDQRRRPETQYF. The CDR3 DNA reads as TGCGCCACTCTGGACCAGCGTCGCCGACCGGAGACCCAGTACTTC.

The count of this clone is one. The gene calls are TRBV6-5 and TRBJ2-5; D could derive from TRBD1 or TRBD2 (5 bases each). In germline, CDR1 is MNHEY, CDR2 SVGAGI. V lost 6 bases, J lost 7 bases, and 21 bases lay in between. The length of the CDR3 is 15 residues. CDR3 in DNA: TGTGCCAGCAGGGGGGTCTTAGGGCAGGGTGTGACCCAGTACTTC. Protein product: CASRGVLGQGVTQYF.

The chain employs TRBV4-1 and TRBJ2-7; 7 nucleotides match TRBD2. Per the germline V gene, CDR1 is MGHRA and CDR2 is YSYEKL. This CDR3 contains 16 residues. The V and J ends lost 1 base and 2 bases, in that order; junction bases with no gene match: 8. The CDR3 nucleotides are TGCGCCAGCAGCCAAGGGGAGCGGGATCCTCCCTACGAGCAGTACTTC. This encodes CASSQGERDPPYEQYF.